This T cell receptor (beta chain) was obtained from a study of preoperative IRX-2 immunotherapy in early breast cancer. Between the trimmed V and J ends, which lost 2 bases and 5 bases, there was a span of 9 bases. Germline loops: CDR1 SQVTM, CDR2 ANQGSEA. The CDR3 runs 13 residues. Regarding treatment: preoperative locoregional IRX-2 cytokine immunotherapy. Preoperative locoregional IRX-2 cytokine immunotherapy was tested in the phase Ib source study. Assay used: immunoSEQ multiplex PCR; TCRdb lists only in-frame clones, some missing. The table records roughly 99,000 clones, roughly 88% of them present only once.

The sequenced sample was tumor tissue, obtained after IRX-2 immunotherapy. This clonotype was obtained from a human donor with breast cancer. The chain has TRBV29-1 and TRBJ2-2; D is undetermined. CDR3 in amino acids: CSVEIQSTGELFF. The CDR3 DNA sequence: TGCAGCGTTGAAATACAGTCAACCGGGGAGCTGTTTTTT.